These 22 T cell receptor beta chains were sequenced from one sample in a study of blood T cell repertoires in COVID-19. Clones were sequenced by immunoSEQ multiplex PCR, and TCRdb holds only the in-frame ones, with some missing. Altogether 90,000 or so clones are present, 65% to 90% being singletons, with the ten largest covering more than 20%. Source material: peripheral blood. Receptors were obtained from a man aged 55 to 70 with acute or convalescent COVID-19.

The J gene is TRBJ2-3, the V gene TRBV7-3; D remains unclear. Germline V gene lookup returns CDR1 SGHTA and CDR2 FQGTGA. Trimming took 2 bases from V and 6 from J, leaving 12 bases between them. The CDR3 consists of 14 residues. DNA of the CDR3: TGTGCCAGCAGCTTAGGGCACTCTGGGGATACGCAGTATTTT. Its translation: CASSLGHSGDTQYF.

This clone was seen a few times. The rearrangement joins TRBV12-5 to TRBJ2-2; a possible D gene is TRBD1 (6 bases). In germline, CDR1 is LGHNT, CDR2 FRNRAP. Between the trimmed V and J ends, which lost 4 bases and 3 bases, there was a span of 21 bases. The CDR3 sequence is 18 residues long. CDR3 DNA: TGTGCTAGTGGTTGGGGGCGGGCCACCCCCGGGGACACCGGGGAGCTGTTTTTT. Its protein is CASGWGRATPGDTGELFF. The full variable domain, its missing parts supplied by reference TRBV12-5 and TRBJ2-2, is DARVTQTPRHKVTEMGQEVTMRCQPILGHNTVFWYRQTMMQGLELLAYFRNRAPLDDSGMPKDRFSAEMPDATLATLKIQPSEPRDSAVYFCASGWGRATPGDTGELFFGEGSRLTVL.

The chain links TRBV9 to TRBJ2-6, with a weak D call TRBD1 (6 bases). The V gene lost 0 bases and the J gene lost 2 bases, with 9 bases spanning the gap. The CDR3 is 16 amino acids. Germline loops: CDR1 SGDLS, CDR2 YYNGEE. The CDR3 DNA reads as TGTGCCAGCAGCGTAGATTACAGGGCTGGGGCCAACGTCCTGACTTTC. Protein product: CASSVDYRAGANVLTF. The variable domain in full, completed from reference TRBV9 and TRBJ2-6, reads DSGVTQTPKHLITATGQRVTLRCSPRSGDLSVYWYQQSLDQGLQFLIQYYNGEERAKGNILERFSAQQFPDLHSELNLSSLELGDSALYFCASSVDYRAGANVLTFGAGSRLTVL.

This clone was seen only once. V gene TRBV4-2 combines with J gene TRBJ1-6; D ambiguous. CDR3 length: 14 residues. Germline lookup yields CDR1 LGHNA and CDR2 YNFKEQ. Trimming stripped 0 bases from V and 7 bases from J, with 7 bases between. CDR3 residues: CASSQDGGNSPLHF. The CDR3 DNA is TGTGCCAGCAGCCAAGACGGAGGAAATTCACCCCTCCACTTT.

The chain is built from TRBV7-2 and TRBJ1-1; D ambiguous. The CDR3 sequence is 14 residues long. Trimming removed 2 bases at V and 10 bases at J, with 17 bases between. Germline CDR1 and CDR2: SGHTA and FQGNSA. In DNA, the CDR3 is TGTGCCAGCAGCTTACCGGGAAAAGGAGAAGTAGCTTTCTTT. Translated: CASSLPGKGEVAFF.

In this sample, this clone turned up a few times. The J gene is TRBJ1-2, the V gene TRBV24-1, with a weak D call TRBD1 (5 bases). The CDR3 sequence is 14 residues long. Germline values: CDR1 KGHDR, CDR2 SFDVKD. Trimming pared 5 bases from V and 4 bases from J, leaving 13 bases between. Written as DNA, the CDR3 is TGTGCCACCAGTGCCCGGCAGGGATCCTATGGCTACACCTTC. Its translation: CATSARQGSYGYTF.

V is TRBV4-2 and J is TRBJ1-2; D may be TRBD1 (5 bases). The length of the CDR3 is 15 residues. Trimming shortened V by 1 base and J by 1 base, and 10 bases separated the two germline ends. The V gene's germline CDR1 is LGHNA and CDR2 YNFKEQ. The CDR3 DNA follows: TGTGCCAGCAGCCAAGGGACCGGGGGTAACTATGGCTACACCTTC. Protein: CASSQGTGGNYGYTF.

The CDR3, as DNA: TGTGCCAGCTCACCAGGCACGAACACTGAAGCTTTCTTT. Its translation is CASSPGTNTEAFF. The chain has TRBV18 and TRBJ1-1, with D uncertain. Germline V CDR1 and CDR2: KGHSH, LQKENI. The CDR3 runs 13 residues. The V gene lost 2 bases and the J gene lost 1 base, with 5 bases spanning the gap.

The V call is TRBV5-4, the J call TRBJ2-7, with a possible D match to TRBD1 (8 bases). CDR1 and CDR2 (germline): SGHNT, YYREEE (reference sequence). This CDR3 region has 13 residues. V lost 1 base and J lost 5, with 10 bases in between. The CDR3 nucleotides read TGTGCCAGCAGCTTGACAGGGGGGGACGAGCAGTACGTC. It specifies CASSLTGGDEQYV.

This clone was seen once. The rearrangement joins TRBV6-5 to TRBJ1-2; tentatively, D is TRBD1 (5 bases). CDR1 is MNHEY, CDR2 SVGAGI, per germline. V was pared by 8 bases and J by 3 bases, with 13 bases between. The CDR3 loop spans 13 amino acids. The CDR3 DNA is TGTGCCAGCGCCCCAACAGGTGACTATGGCTACACCTTC. It translates to CASAPTGDYGYTF.

The chain couples TRBV2 to TRBJ1-5; possibly TRBD1 for D (6 bases). The CDR3 has 14 residues. V lost 2 bases to trimming and J lost 3 bases, with 8 bases between them. Germline CDR1 reads SNHLY; CDR2 reads FYNNEI. In DNA form, the CDR3 reads TGTGCCAGCAGTGAAAACAGGGACAATCAGCCCCAGCATTTT. Encoded protein: CASSENRDNQPQHF.

The chain combines TRBV3-1 (or the pseudogene TRBV3-2) with TRBJ1-6, with a weak D call TRBD1 (5 bases). Between the trimmed V and J ends, which lost 2 bases and 6 bases, there was a span of 8 bases. Germline CDR1 reads LGHDT; CDR2 reads YNNKEL (reference sequence). The CDR3 consists of 14 residues. This chain's CDR3 is CASSQSGGNSPLHF. The CDR3 bases are TGTGCCAGCAGCCAATCCGGGGGTAATTCACCCCTCCACTTT.

The chain uses TRBV5-4 and TRBJ2-4; a possible D gene is TRBD1 (5 bases). V lost 0 bases to trimming and J lost 4 bases, with 8 bases between them. From germline, CDR1 is SGHNT and CDR2 YYREEE (reference sequence). This CDR3 has 14 residues. Written as DNA, the CDR3 is TGTGCCAGCAGCTTGGCAGGGTTTAAAAACATTCAGTACTTC. The encoded protein is CASSLAGFKNIQYF.

This rearrangement joins TRBV2 to TRBJ1-5, with 10 bases lining up with TRBD1. The CDR3 has 16 amino acids. V was clipped by 6 bases and J by 7 bases; unmatched bases: 12. The V gene's germline CDR1 is SNHLY and CDR2 FYNNEI. In DNA, the CDR3 is TGTGCCAGCAGCACGGGACAGGGGCCCATCCGCCAGCCCCAGCATTTT. This translates into CASSTGQGPIRQPQHF.

Only a few counts were recorded for this clone. The V call is TRBV3-1 (or the pseudogene TRBV3-2), the J call TRBJ1-1; D is possibly TRBD1 (5 bases). The CDR3 is 15 amino acids. V was shortened by 1 base and J by 5 bases, with 14 bases between the two germline ends. Germline assignment: CDR1 LGHDT and CDR2 YNNKEL (reference sequence). CDR3 nucleotide sequence: TGTGCCAGCAGCCAAGGGGGGAGGGGTCGGACTGAAGCTTTCTTT. Translation gives CASSQGGRGRTEAFF.

The rearrangement uses TRBV28 and TRBJ2-3; D remains ambiguous. This CDR3 is built from 11 residues. CDR1 and CDR2 from the germline V gene are MDHEN and SYDVKM. V was trimmed by 7 bases and J by 6 bases, leaving 8 bases between them. In DNA form, the CDR3 reads TGTGCCAGCACCTCTGAGGATACGCAGTATTTT. Protein sequence: CASTSEDTQYF.

This chain joins TRBV4-3 and TRBJ1-2, with TRBD1 as a possible D gene (5 bases). The germline gives CDR1 LGHNA, CDR2 YSLEER. The CDR3 sequence is 16 residues long. The ends were cut back, 3 bases at V and 0 bases at J, with 14 bases in the middle. CDR3 loop: CASSHVTGESNYGYTF. CDR3 nucleotides: TGCGCCAGCAGCCACGTTACAGGAGAATCTAACTATGGCTACACCTTC.

The rearrangement uses TRBV3-1 (or the pseudogene TRBV3-2) and TRBJ2-5, with D hard to call. V lost 0 bases and J 8 bases, leaving 13 bases between the germline ends. CDR1 and CDR2 from the germline V gene are LGHDT and YNNKEL (reference sequence). The CDR3 consists of 14 residues. This CDR3 reads CASSQDSQRGTQYF. The CDR3 DNA reads TGTGCCAGCAGCCAAGATTCCCAGCGAGGCACCCAGTACTTC.

This rearrangement joins TRBV28 to TRBJ1-5, with unresolved D. V lost 7 bases, J lost 3 bases, and 22 bases lay in between. The CDR3 is made up of 17 amino acids. CDR1 is MDHEN and CDR2 is SYDVKM in the germline V gene. The CDR3 protein is CASTDPNRRVSNQPQHF. CDR3 nucleotides: TGTGCCAGCACCGATCCTAACAGACGTGTATCCAATCAGCCCCAGCATTTT. The entire variable domain, with the rest obtained from reference TRBV28 and TRBJ1-5, is as follows: DVKVTQSSRYLVKRTGEKVFLECVQDMDHENMFWYRQDPGLGLRLIYFSYDVKMKEKGDIPEGYSVSREKKERFSLILESASTNQTSMYLCASTDPNRRVSNQPQHFGDGTRLSIL.

The chain uses TRBV9 and TRBJ2-3, with a weak D call TRBD1 (5 bases). Germline loops: CDR1 SGDLS, CDR2 YYNGEE. Trimming left V 0 bases short and J 2 bases short, with 13 bases between. The CDR3 contains 16 residues. CDR3 protein: CASSVARAGPTDTQYF. CDR3 nucleotide sequence: TGTGCCAGCAGCGTAGCTAGGGCAGGGCCCACAGATACGCAGTATTTT. Full variable domain (remainder filled in from reference TRBV9 and TRBJ2-3): DSGVTQTPKHLITATGQRVTLRCSPRSGDLSVYWYQQSLDQGLQFLIQYYNGEERAKGNILERFSAQQFPDLHSELNLSSLELGDSALYFCASSVARAGPTDTQYFGPGTRLTVL.

This chain uses TRBV7-6 with TRBJ1-5; unclear D gene. The CDR3 consists of 12 residues. Trimming took off 3 bases at V and 5 bases at J, with 5 bases between the two ends. Per the germline V gene, CDR1 is SGHVS and CDR2 is FNYEAQ. The CDR3 protein is CASSFRDQPQHF. Here the CDR3 DNA reads TGTGCCAGCAGCTTTCGAGATCAGCCCCAGCATTTT.

This clone was observed a few times. The genes are TRBV19 and TRBJ1-2; D not certain. CDR1 is LNHDA, CDR2 SQIVND, per germline (reference sequence). Trimming took off 2 bases at V and 8 bases at J, with 12 bases between the two ends. The CDR3 contains 13 residues. Here the CDR3 DNA reads TGTGCCAGTAGTATACGGAGATCCTACGGCTACACCTTC. It specifies CASSIRRSYGYTF.